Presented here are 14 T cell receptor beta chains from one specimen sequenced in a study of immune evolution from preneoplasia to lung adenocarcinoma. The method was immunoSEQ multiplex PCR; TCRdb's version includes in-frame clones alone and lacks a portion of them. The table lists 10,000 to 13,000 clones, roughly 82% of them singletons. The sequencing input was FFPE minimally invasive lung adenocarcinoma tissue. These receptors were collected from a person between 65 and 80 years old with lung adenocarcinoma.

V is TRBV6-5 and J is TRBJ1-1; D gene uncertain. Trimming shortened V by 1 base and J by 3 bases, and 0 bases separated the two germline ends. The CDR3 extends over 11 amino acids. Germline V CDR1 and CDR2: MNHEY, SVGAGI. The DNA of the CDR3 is TGTGCCAGCAGTTACTACACTGAAGCTTTCTTT. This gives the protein CASSYYTEAFF.

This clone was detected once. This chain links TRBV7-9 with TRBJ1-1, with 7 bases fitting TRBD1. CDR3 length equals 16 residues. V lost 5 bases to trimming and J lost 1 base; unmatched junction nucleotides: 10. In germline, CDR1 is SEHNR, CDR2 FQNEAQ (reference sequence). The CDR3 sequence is CASSTDREGENTEAFF. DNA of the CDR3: TGTGCCAGCAGCACTGACAGGGAAGGGGAGAACACTGAAGCTTTCTTT.

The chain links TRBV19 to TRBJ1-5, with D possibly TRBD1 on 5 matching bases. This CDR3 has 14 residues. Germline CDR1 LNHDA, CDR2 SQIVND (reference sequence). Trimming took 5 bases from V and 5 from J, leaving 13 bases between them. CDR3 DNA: TGTGCCAGTAGTCAACCAGGGCCAGATCAGCCCCAGCATTTT. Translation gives CASSQPGPDQPQHF.

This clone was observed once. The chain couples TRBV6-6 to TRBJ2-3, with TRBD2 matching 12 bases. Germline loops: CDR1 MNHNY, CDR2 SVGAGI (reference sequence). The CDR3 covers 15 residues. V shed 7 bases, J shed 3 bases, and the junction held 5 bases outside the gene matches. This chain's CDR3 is CASTLAGGVTDTQYF. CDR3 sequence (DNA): TGTGCCAGCACTCTAGCGGGGGGGGTTACAGATACGCAGTATTTT.

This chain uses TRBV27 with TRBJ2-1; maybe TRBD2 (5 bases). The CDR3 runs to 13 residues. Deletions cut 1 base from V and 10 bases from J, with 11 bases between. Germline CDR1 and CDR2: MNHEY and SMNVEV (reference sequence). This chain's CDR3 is CASSLFGESEQFF. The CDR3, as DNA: TGTGCCAGCAGTTTATTCGGGGAGTCGGAGCAGTTCTTC.

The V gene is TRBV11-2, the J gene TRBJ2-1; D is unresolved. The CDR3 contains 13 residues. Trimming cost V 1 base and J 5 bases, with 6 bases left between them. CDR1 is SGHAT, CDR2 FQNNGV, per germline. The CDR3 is CASSLGHNNEQFF. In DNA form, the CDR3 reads TGTGCCAGCAGCTTAGGACACAACAATGAGCAGTTCTTC.

CDR3 in amino acids: CSVEGAESEAFF. The CDR3 DNA reads TGCAGCGTTGAGGGGGCTGAGTCTGAAGCTTTCTTT. The chain is built from TRBV29-1 and TRBJ1-1, with a tentative D call TRBD1 (6 bases). V lost 3 bases to trimming and J lost 6 bases, with 11 bases between them. CDR1 is SQVTM and CDR2 is ANQGSEA in the germline V gene. This CDR3 comprises 12 residues.

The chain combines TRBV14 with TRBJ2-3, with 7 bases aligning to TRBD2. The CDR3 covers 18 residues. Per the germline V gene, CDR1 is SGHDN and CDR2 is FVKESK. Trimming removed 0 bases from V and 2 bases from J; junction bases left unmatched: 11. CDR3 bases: TGTGCCAGCAGCCAAGATCTGAGGATAGCGGGTGTCACAGATACGCAGTATTTT. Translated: CASSQDLRIAGVTDTQYF.

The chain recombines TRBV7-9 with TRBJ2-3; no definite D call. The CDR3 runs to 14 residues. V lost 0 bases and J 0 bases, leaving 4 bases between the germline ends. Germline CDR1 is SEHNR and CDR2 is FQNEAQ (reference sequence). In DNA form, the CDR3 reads TGTGCCAGCAGCTTAGCGGGGAGCACAGATACGCAGTATTTT. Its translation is CASSLAGSTDTQYF. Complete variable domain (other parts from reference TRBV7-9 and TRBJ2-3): DTGVSQNPRHKITKRGQNVTFRCDPISEHNRLYWYRQTLGQGPEFLTYFQNEAQLEKSRLLSDRFSAERPKGSFSTLEIQRTEQGDSAMYLCASSLAGSTDTQYFGPGTRLTVL.

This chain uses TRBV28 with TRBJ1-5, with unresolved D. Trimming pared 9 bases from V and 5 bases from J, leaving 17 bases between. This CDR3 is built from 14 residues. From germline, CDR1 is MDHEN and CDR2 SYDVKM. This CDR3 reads CASLSGQAYQPQHF. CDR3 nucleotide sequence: TGTGCCAGTCTATCCGGCCAGGCATATCAGCCCCAGCATTTT.

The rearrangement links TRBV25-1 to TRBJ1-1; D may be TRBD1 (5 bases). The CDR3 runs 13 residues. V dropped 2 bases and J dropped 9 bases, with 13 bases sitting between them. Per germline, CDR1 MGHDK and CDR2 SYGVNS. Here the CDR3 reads CASSEGGGRKAFF. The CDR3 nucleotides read TGTGCCAGCAGTGAAGGGGGGGGAAGGAAAGCTTTCTTT.

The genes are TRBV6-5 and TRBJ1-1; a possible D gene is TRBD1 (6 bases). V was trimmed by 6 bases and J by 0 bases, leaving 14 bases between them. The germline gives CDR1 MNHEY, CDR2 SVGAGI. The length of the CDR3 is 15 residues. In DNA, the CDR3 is TGTGCCAGCAGGATGGACAGACTCATGAACACTGAAGCTTTCTTT. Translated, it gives CASRMDRLMNTEAFF.

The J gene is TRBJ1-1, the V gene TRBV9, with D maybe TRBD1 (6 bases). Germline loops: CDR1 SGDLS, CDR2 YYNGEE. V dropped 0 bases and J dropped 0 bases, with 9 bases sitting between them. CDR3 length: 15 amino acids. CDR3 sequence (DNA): TGTGCCAGCAGCGTAGGAGGGGGATTGAACACTGAAGCTTTCTTT. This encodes CASSVGGGLNTEAFF.

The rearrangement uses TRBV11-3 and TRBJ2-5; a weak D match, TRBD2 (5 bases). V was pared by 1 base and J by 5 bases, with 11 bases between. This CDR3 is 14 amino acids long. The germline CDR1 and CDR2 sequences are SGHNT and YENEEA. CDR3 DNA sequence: TGTGCCAGCAGCTTAGCAGAGGGCGCCGAGACCCAGTACTTC. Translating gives CASSLAEGAETQYF.